Sequencing of this TCR beta chain was carried out in a study of regulatory T cells in long-lasting Graves disease. The time point: newly diagnosed GD, antithyroid drugs for less than 3 months. PBMCs provided the RNA from which the TCR library was made. This clonotype was seen at least ten times. Library construction for TCR beta used iRepertoire HTBI primers and Arm-PCR of CDR3 regions. Each CDR3 protein gets one entry after TCRdb re-called the multiplex PCR reads with MiXCR. Among 350,000 to 450,000 distinct CDR3 sequences listed, 15% were seen once. This CDR3 spans 11 amino acids. Germline V gene data show CDR1 as GTSNPN and CDR2 as SVGIG (reference sequence). V was cut by 6 bases and J by 0 bases, with 6 bases left in between. This sample was also put to use in a study of T cells in Graves' hyperthyroidism and ophthalmopathy. That report adds: Hyperthyroidism in the patients, aged 18 to 65, was newly diagnosed and under 2 months in duration. Ophthalmopathy was identified by the model a median about 6.4 months ahead of onset.

The chain uses TRBV30 and TRBJ2-7; D remains unclear. The origin of this receptor is a woman between 25 and 40 years old with Graves disease. The input for sequencing was peripheral blood mononuclear cells (PBMCs), taken at new diagnosis, from a patient treated with antithyroid drugs. CDR3 loop: CACCHSYEQYF. In DNA, the CDR3 is TGTGCCTGTTGTCACTCCTACGAGCAGTACTTC.